Following are 10 T cell receptor beta chains from one sample sequenced in a study of blood T cell repertoires in COVID-19. Profiling relied on immunoSEQ multiplex PCR, and the TCRdb table lists in-frame clones only, not all of them. The table has almost 500,000 clones, 70% to 90% seen once. Sample: PBMCs or T cells enriched from blood (not recorded which). These receptors were taken from a woman aged 55-70 years who had recovered from COVID-19.

V is TRBV2 and J is TRBJ1-5; D is uncertain. V lost 3 bases and J 4 bases, leaving 10 bases between the germline ends. The CDR3 covers 14 residues. From germline, CDR1 is SNHLY and CDR2 FYNNEI. The CDR3 here is CASSEAGRNQPQHF. CDR3 sequence (DNA): TGTGCCAGCAGTGAGGCGGGGAGGAATCAGCCCCAGCATTTT.

The genes are TRBV7-9 and TRBJ2-3; D uncertain. This CDR3 is 16 amino acids long. Trimming stripped 5 bases from V and 2 bases from J, with 17 bases between. In germline, CDR1 is SEHNR, CDR2 FQNEAQ (reference sequence). In DNA, the CDR3 is TGTGCCAGCAGCCCCGTCGAACTCCAAGCCACAGATACGCAGTATTTT. This codes for CASSPVELQATDTQYF.

This clone was found a few times. This sequence joins TRBV27 and TRBJ2-3; 11 bases are a match to TRBD2. Germline assignment: CDR1 MNHEY and CDR2 SMNVEV (reference sequence). This CDR3 is built from 16 residues. J was trimmed by 4 bases and V by 1 base; bases with no gene match: 4. CDR3 amino acids: CASSLYLAGGPDTQYF. CDR3 coding DNA: TGTGCCAGCAGTTTATACTTAGCGGGGGGGCCAGATACGCAGTATTTT.

This clone came up once. CDR3 sequence reads: CASSARTGQGGTEAFF. The DNA for the CDR3 is TGTGCCAGCAGTGCGCGAACGGGACAGGGTGGAACTGAAGCTTTCTTT. J is TRBJ1-1 and V is TRBV2, with 9 bases lining up with TRBD1. This CDR3 has 16 amino acids. Germline V gene data show CDR1 as SNHLY and CDR2 as FYNNEI. Trimming cost V 4 bases and J 5 bases; bases outside gene matches: 11.

The V and J genes are TRBV11-3 and TRBJ2-2, with D possibly being TRBD2 (6 bases). This CDR3 region has 15 residues. The V gene's germline CDR1 is SGHNT and CDR2 YENEEA. Trimming shortened V by 1 base and J by 10 bases, and 16 bases separated the two germline ends. The CDR3 region is CASSLGGSGLLELFF. CDR3 coding DNA: TGTGCCAGCAGCTTAGGGGGTAGCGGCCTTTTGGAGCTGTTTTTT.

The V gene is TRBV4-2, the J gene TRBJ2-5; 9 positions match TRBD2. This CDR3 has 16 amino acids. Per the germline V gene, CDR1 is LGHNA and CDR2 is YNFKEQ. With 1 base clipped from V and 5 bases from J, the junction kept 8 bases outside the gene matches. This CDR3 is CASSQGEAGGFETQYF. The CDR3 nucleotides are TGTGCCAGCAGCCAAGGGGAGGCGGGGGGGTTTGAGACCCAGTACTTC.

The CDR3 bases are TGTGCCAGCAGCCGGACAGGGCTAAACTATGGCTACACCTTC. Protein sequence: CASSRTGLNYGYTF. The chain carries TRBV27 and TRBJ1-2, with 8 bases fitting TRBD1. This CDR3 comprises 14 residues. V shed 6 bases, J shed 2 bases, and the junction held 5 bases outside the gene matches. Per germline, CDR1 MNHEY and CDR2 SMNVEV (reference sequence).

A few counts support this clone. The genes are TRBV19 and TRBJ2-2; 9 bases align to TRBD2. J lost 5 bases, V lost 1 base, and 5 bases had no gene match. The CDR3 consists of 16 residues. Germline CDR1 LNHDA, CDR2 SQIVND (reference sequence). The CDR3 loop is CASSIVSGGYTGELFF. CDR3 nucleotide sequence: TGTGCCAGTAGTATAGTAAGCGGGGGGTATACCGGGGAGCTGTTTTTT.

J is TRBJ1-5 and V is TRBV2; no definite D call. CDR1 and CDR2 (germline): SNHLY, FYNNEI. With 6 bases removed from V and 5 bases from J, the gap between germline ends came to 14 bases. This CDR3 spans 14 amino acids. The CDR3 region has the DNA TGTGCCAGCAGGGGAGATGACGGGTATCAGCCCCAGCATTTT. This translates into CASRGDDGYQPQHF.

The gene calls are TRBV13 and TRBJ2-7; TRBD1 matches 7 bases. V was clipped by 5 bases and J by 2 bases; unmatched bases: 9. Germline values: CDR1 PRHDT, CDR2 FYEKMQ (reference sequence). The CDR3 runs 15 residues. CDR3 coding DNA: TGTGCCAGCAGCACAAACAGGGGTTCCCCCTACGAGCAGTACTTC. It codes for CASSTNRGSPYEQYF.